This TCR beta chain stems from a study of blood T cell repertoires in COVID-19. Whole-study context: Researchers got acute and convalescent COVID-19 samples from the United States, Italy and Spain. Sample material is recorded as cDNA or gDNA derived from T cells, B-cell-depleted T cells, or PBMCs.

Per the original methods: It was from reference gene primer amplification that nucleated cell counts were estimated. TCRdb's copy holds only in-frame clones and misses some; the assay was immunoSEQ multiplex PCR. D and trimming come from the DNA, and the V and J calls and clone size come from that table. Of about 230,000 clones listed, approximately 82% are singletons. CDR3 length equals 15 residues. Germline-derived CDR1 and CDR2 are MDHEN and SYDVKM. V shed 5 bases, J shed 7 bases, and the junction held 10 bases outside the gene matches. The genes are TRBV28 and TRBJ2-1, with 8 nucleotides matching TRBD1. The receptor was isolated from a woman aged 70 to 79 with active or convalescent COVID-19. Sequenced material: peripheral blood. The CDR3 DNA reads TGTGCCAGCAGTCCGTCAGGGGGCGCGAAAAATGAGCAGTTCTTC. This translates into CASSPSGGAKNEQFF.